Following are 16 T cell receptor beta chains from one sample sequenced in a study of blood T cell repertoires in COVID-19. Method: immunoSEQ multiplex PCR; TCRdb's copy keeps in-frame clones and lacks some. This sample has 130,000 to 150,000 clones, with roughly 87% found just once. The specimen was peripheral blood. These receptors were taken from a woman aged 45-65 years with acute or convalescent COVID-19.

The rearrangement uses TRBV7-3 and TRBJ2-6, with D possibly TRBD1 on 6 matching bases. Germline-derived CDR1 and CDR2 are SGHTA and FQGTGA. Deletions cut 5 bases from V and 0 bases from J, with 20 bases between. The CDR3 runs to 19 residues. DNA for the CDR3: TGTGCCAGCAGCCTAATGCCTCCGACAGGCCTCTCTGGGGCCAACGTCCTGACTTTC. Its translation: CASSLMPPTGLSGANVLTF.

The chain is built from TRBV5-1 and TRBJ2-5, with 7 bases lining up with TRBD1. Germline V gene lookup returns CDR1 SGHRS and CDR2 YFSETQ. The trim removed 5 bases at V and 1 base at J, leaving 5 bases unmatched. The CDR3 contains 14 residues. The CDR3 spells CASRETGVQETQYF. Written as DNA, the CDR3 is TGCGCCAGCAGGGAAACAGGGGTCCAAGAGACCCAGTACTTC.

This chain uses TRBV2 with TRBJ1-3; a possible D gene is TRBD1 (5 bases). Trimming took off 8 bases at V and 0 bases at J, with 8 bases between the two ends. The CDR3 has 13 residues. Germline V gene data show CDR1 as SNHLY and CDR2 as FYNNEI. CDR3 nucleotide sequence: TGTGCCAGCGGACACATCTCTGGAAACACCATATATTTT. This codes for CASGHISGNTIYF.

The gene calls are TRBV10-2 and TRBJ1-2; 8 bases fit TRBD1. The V gene's germline CDR1 is WSHSY and CDR2 SAAADI. The CDR3 spans 14 residues. With V trimmed by 2 bases and J by 3 bases, 2 bases remained unmatched. CDR3 residues: CASSEVTGDYGYTF. CDR3 bases: TGCGCCAGCAGTGAGGTGACAGGGGACTATGGCTACACCTTC.

The chain couples TRBV7-2 to TRBJ1-4, with 8 bases matching TRBD1. V was pared by 5 bases and J by 4 bases, with 6 bases of the junction left unmatched. Germline V gives CDR1 SGHTA, CDR2 FQGNSA. The CDR3 is 15 residues long. DNA of the CDR3: TGTGCCAGCAGCCCCAGGACAGGGTATAATGAAAAACTGTTTTTT. Translating gives CASSPRTGYNEKLFF.

V usage is TRBV5-1 and J usage is TRBJ2-1, with 10 bases matching TRBD2. Looked up from germline, CDR1 is SGHRS and CDR2 is YFSETQ. The J segment lost 6 bases and the V segment lost 4 bases, leaving 7 bases of the junction unmatched. CDR3 size: 15 residues. Here the CDR3 DNA reads TGCGCCAGCAGCCCCGCTAGCGGGAGCCTCAATGAGCAGTTCTTC. Its translation is CASSPASGSLNEQFF.

This chain uses TRBV4-1 with TRBJ2-1; 8 bases fit TRBD2. J gave up 3 bases and V 3 bases, and 1 base lay outside the gene matches. The CDR3 sequence is 14 residues long. From germline, CDR1 is MGHRA and CDR2 YSYEKL. CDR3 coding DNA: TGCGCCAGCAGCCATAGCGGGATCTACAATGAGCAGTTCTTC. Translation gives CASSHSGIYNEQFF.

This chain links TRBV19 with TRBJ1-6; 9 bases line up with TRBD1. The CDR3 spans 16 residues. V shed 3 bases and J 4 bases; nucleotides not matched to a gene: 4. Germline CDR1 reads LNHDA; CDR2 reads SQIVND (reference sequence). The chain's CDR3 is CASSIRTGAYNSPLHF. CDR3 coding DNA: TGTGCCAGTAGTATTCGGACAGGGGCGTATAATTCACCCCTCCACTTT.

V is TRBV10-1 and J is TRBJ1-2; D is undetermined. V was clipped by 5 bases and J by 4 bases, with 11 bases between them. CDR3 size: 13 residues. In germline, CDR1 is WNHNN, CDR2 SYGVQD (reference sequence). CDR3: CASSPEGGYGYTF. Here the CDR3 DNA reads TGCGCCAGCAGTCCAGAGGGAGGCTATGGCTACACCTTC.

This chain joins TRBV10-3 and TRBJ1-4; TRBD1 aligns across 7 bases. The germline gives CDR1 ENHRY, CDR2 SYGVKD. The CDR3 is made up of 15 amino acids. The V segment lost 2 bases and the J segment 8 bases; nucleotides outside the gene matches: 8. CDR3 sequence (DNA): TGTGCCATCAGTGAGGTCCGGGACAGAGGAGAAAAACTGTTTTTT. Translation: CAISEVRDRGEKLFF.

The chain joins TRBV9 to TRBJ1-1, with 10 bases matching TRBD1. The J segment lost 0 bases and the V segment lost 7 bases, leaving 12 bases of the junction unmatched. The CDR3 consists of 17 residues. Germline V gene data show CDR1 as SGDLS and CDR2 as YYNGEE. CDR3 loop: CASGEGDRGLVNTEAFF. The DNA for the CDR3 is TGTGCCAGCGGTGAGGGGGACAGGGGATTGGTGAACACTGAAGCTTTCTTT.

CDR3 in DNA: TGTGCCACCAGCAGAGGAACAAGGAACACTGAAGCTTTCTTT. It codes for CATSRGTRNTEAFF. The chain links TRBV15 to TRBJ1-1; D is unclear. CDR1 LNHNV and CDR2 YYDKDF come from the germline V gene (reference sequence). Trimming left V 1 base short and J 1 base short, with 7 bases between. The CDR3 is 14 amino acids.

This sequence joins TRBV5-1 and TRBJ2-2, with D perhaps matching TRBD1 (5 bases). This CDR3 is built from 15 residues. The V gene's germline CDR1 is SGHRS and CDR2 YFSETQ. Between the trimmed V and J ends, which lost 0 bases and 3 bases, there was a span of 9 bases. The CDR3 DNA is TGCGCCAGCAGCTTGGCCCAAGGGGACACCGGGGAGCTGTTTTTT. Its protein product is CASSLAQGDTGELFF.

V usage is TRBV9 and J usage is TRBJ2-3, with D possibly TRBD2 on 6 matching bases. Germline CDR1 and CDR2: SGDLS and YYNGEE. CDR3 size: 17 residues. Trimming stripped 6 bases from V and 0 bases from J, with 20 bases between. The CDR3 reads CASTSMAGLPSTDTQYF. The CDR3 coding sequence is TGTGCCAGCACCTCCATGGCGGGACTCCCTAGCACAGATACGCAGTATTTT. The variable domain in full, completed from reference TRBV9 and TRBJ2-3, reads DSGVTQTPKHLITATGQRVTLRCSPRSGDLSVYWYQQSLDQGLQFLIQYYNGEERAKGNILERFSAQQFPDLHSELNLSSLELGDSALYFCASTSMAGLPSTDTQYFGPGTRLTVL.

CDR3 loop: CASSAGQGDTEAFF. In DNA form, the CDR3 reads TGCGCCAGCAGCGCGGGACAGGGGGACACTGAAGCTTTCTTT. The rearrangement joins TRBV5-1 to TRBJ1-1; 11 bases agree with TRBD1. The CDR3 covers 14 residues. From germline, CDR1 is SGHRS and CDR2 YFSETQ. V lost 4 bases to trimming and J lost 3 bases; unmatched junction nucleotides: 2.

The chain employs TRBV2 and TRBJ1-5; D not certain. The CDR3 totals 15 residues. V was clipped by 6 bases and J by 0 bases, with 12 bases between them. Germline assignment: CDR1 SNHLY and CDR2 FYNNEI. CDR3 protein: CASRSGRNSNQPQHF. In DNA form, the CDR3 reads TGTGCCAGCAGAAGCGGACGGAATAGCAATCAGCCCCAGCATTTT.